This TCR beta chain is drawn from a study of T cell changes during pregnancy in multiple sclerosis. Data came from immunoSEQ multiplex PCR; TCRdb stores just in-frame clones and leaves some out. The sample carries 59,000 or so clones, 92% recorded once. The receptor's source is a female donor in good health, enrolled as a control in a pregnancy study. Specimen: peripheral blood, collected in the third trimester of pregnancy.

In DNA, the CDR3 is TGTGCCAGCAGCTTAGATCCGACAGGGACCCCTAACACCGGGGAGCTGTTTTTT. It codes for CASSLDPTGTPNTGELFF. The chain combines TRBV7-2 with TRBJ2-2, with TRBD1 matching 7 bases. This CDR3 contains 18 residues. The V gene end was trimmed by 1 base and the J gene end by 2 bases; junction bases not matched to a gene: 10. Per germline, CDR1 SGHTA and CDR2 FQGNSA.